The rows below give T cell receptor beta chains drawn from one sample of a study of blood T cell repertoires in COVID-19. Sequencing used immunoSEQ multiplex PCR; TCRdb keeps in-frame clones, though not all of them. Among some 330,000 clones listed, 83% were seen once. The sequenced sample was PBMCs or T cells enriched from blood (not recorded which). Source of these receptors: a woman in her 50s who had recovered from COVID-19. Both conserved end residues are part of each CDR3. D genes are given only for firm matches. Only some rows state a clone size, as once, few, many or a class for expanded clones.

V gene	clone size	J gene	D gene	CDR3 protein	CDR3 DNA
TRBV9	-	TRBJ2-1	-	CASSLLGTEQFF	TGTGCCAGCAGCCTACTCGGGACTGAACAGTTCTTC
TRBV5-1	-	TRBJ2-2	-	CASGRRGIGELFF	TGCGCCAGCGGCCGGAGGGGTATCGGGGAGCTGTTTTTT
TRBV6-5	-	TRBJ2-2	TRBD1	CASTFRGQNTGELFF	TGTGCCAGCACCTTCAGGGGGCAGAACACCGGGGAGCTGTTTTTT
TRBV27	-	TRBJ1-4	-	CASSFRGSNEKLFF	TGTGCCAGCAGTTTTCGGGGGTCTAATGAAAAACTGTTTTTT
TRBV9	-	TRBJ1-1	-	CASSPSTGENTEAFF	TGTGCCAGCAGCCCCTCGACAGGAGAGAACACTGAAGCTTTCTTT
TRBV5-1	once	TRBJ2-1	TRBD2	CASSKLLGISGGSYNEQFF	TGCGCCAGCAGCAAGCTCTTAGGGATTAGCGGGGGCTCCTACAATGAGCAGTTCTTC
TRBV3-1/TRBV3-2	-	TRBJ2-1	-	CASSQGGSGMYNEQFF	TGTGCCAGCAGCCAGGGGGGTAGCGGAATGTACAATGAGCAGTTCTTC
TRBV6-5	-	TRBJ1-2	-	CASSYSRFSNGYTF	TGTGCCAGCAGTTACTCCAGGTTTAGTAATGGCTACACCTTC
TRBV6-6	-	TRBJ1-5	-	CASSSNQPQHF	TGTGCCAGCAGTTCGAATCAGCCCCAGCATTTT
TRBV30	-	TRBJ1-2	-	CAQKGVNGYTF	TGTGCCCAGAAAGGGGTTAATGGCTACACCTTC
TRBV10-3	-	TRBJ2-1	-	CAISGLSVSSYNEQFF	TGTGCCATCAGTGGCCTTAGCGTCAGCTCCTACAATGAGCAGTTCTTC
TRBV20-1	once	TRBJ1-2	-	CSAPGLDGYTF	TGCAGTGCTCCGGGACTCGACGGCTACACCTTC
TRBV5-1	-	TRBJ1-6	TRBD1	CASSQTGDGSNSPLHF	TGCGCCAGCAGTCAGACAGGGGACGGGAGTAATTCACCCCTCCACTTT
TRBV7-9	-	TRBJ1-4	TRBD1	CASSLDSGTGHEKLFF	TGTGCCAGCAGCTTAGATTCCGGGACAGGGCACGAAAAACTGTTTTTT
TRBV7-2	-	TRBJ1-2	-	CASQGHNYGYTF	TGTGCCAGCCAGGGCCATAACTATGGCTACACCTTC
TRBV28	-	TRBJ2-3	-	CASSLGGSGGSDTQYF	TGTGCCAGCAGTTTAGGGGGTTCGGGGGGCTCAGATACGCAGTATTTT
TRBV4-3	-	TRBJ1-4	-	CASSQALATNEKLFF	TGCGCCAGCAGCCAAGCTCTGGCCACTAATGAAAAACTGTTTTTT
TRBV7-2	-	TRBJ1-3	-	CASSLNWANSGNTIYF	TGTGCCAGCAGCTTAAATTGGGCGAACTCTGGAAACACCATATATTTT
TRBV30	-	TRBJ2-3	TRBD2	CAWTPRRGGSWADTQYF	TGTGCCTGGACCCCGAGGCGGGGCGGGAGTTGGGCAGATACGCAGTATTTT
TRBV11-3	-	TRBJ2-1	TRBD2	CASSYGTSGSYNEQFF	TGTGCCAGCAGCTACGGGACTAGCGGGAGTTACAATGAGCAGTTCTTC
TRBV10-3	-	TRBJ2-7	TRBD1	CASAGQGDEQYF	TGTGCCTCGGCGGGACAGGGGGACGAGCAGTACTTC
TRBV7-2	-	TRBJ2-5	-	CASSLGGPQETQYF	TGTGCCAGCAGCTTAGGAGGCCCTCAAGAGACCCAGTACTTC
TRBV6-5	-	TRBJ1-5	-	CASKTASSSNQPQHF	TGTGCCAGCAAAACAGCCTCCAGTAGCAATCAGCCCCAGCATTTT
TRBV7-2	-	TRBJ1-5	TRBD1	CASSPDRTGEGNQPQHF	TGTGCCAGCAGCCCTGACCGGACAGGGGAGGGCAATCAGCCCCAGCATTTT
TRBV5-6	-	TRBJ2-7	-	CASSLAGWFYEQYF	TGTGCCAGCAGCTTGGCAGGGTGGTTCTACGAGCAGTACTTC
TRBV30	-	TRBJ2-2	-	CAWSQLLPGMGGELFF	TGTGCCTGGAGTCAACTACTCCCCGGCATGGGCGGGGAGCTGTTTTTT
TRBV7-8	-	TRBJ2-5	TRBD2	CASSPGLAGGYQETQYF	TGTGCCAGCAGCCCGGGACTAGCGGGAGGGTACCAAGAGACCCAGTACTTC
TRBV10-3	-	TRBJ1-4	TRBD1	CAISVGTGRNEKLFF	TGTGCCATCAGCGTCGGGACAGGGAGGAATGAAAAACTGTTTTTT
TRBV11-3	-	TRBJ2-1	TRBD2	CASSLGASGGFDEQFF	TGTGCCAGCAGCTTAGGCGCCAGCGGGGGATTTGATGAGCAGTTCTTC
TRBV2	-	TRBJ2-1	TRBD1	CASSESPQGAPSYNEQFF	TGTGCCAGCAGTGAGTCCCCTCAGGGGGCCCCCTCCTACAATGAGCAGTTCTTC
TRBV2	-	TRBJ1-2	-	CASSEALLRDGYTF	TGTGCCAGCAGTGAAGCGCTTCTGAGGGATGGCTACACCTTC
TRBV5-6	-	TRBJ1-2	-	CASSLGHNGYTF	TGTGCCAGCAGCTTGGGACACAATGGCTACACCTTC
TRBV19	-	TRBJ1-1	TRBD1	CASTLADRGTEAFF	TGTGCCAGTACTCTTGCGGACAGGGGTACTGAAGCTTTCTTT
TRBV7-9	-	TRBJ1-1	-	CASSLDLEGRAFF	TGTGCCAGCAGCTTAGACCTCGAGGGAAGAGCTTTCTTT
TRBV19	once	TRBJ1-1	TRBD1	CASSRTGNTEAFF	TGTGCCAGTTCACGGACAGGGAACACTGAAGCTTTCTTT
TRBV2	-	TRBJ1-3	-	CASKLLGNTIYF	TGTGCCAGCAAGCTCCTTGGAAACACCATATATTTT
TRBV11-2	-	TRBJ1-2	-	CASTAGGVISYTF	TGTGCCAGCACCGCGGGAGGAGTTATTAGCTACACCTTC
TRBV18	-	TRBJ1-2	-	CASSPGRVADGYTF	TGTGCCAGCTCACCAGGCAGGGTGGCTGATGGCTACACCTTC
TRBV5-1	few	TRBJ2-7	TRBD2	CASGTLAGSSYEQYF	TGCGCCAGCGGGACACTAGCGGGAAGCTCCTACGAGCAGTACTTC
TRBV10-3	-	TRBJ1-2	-	CAISESGGPYGYTF	TGTGCCATCAGTGAGTCGGGAGGCCCCTATGGCTACACCTTC
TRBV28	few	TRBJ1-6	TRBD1	CASTSGGEDFYNSPLHF	TGTGCCAGCACCTCAGGGGGAGAGGATTTTTATAATTCACCCCTCCACTTT
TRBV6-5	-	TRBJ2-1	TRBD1	CASSSSTGGLNEQFF	TGTGCCAGCAGTTCATCAACAGGGGGACTCAATGAGCAGTTCTTC
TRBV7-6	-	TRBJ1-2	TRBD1	CASSPRGDRASPIWGYTF	TGTGCCAGCAGCCCCAGAGGGGACAGGGCATCACCAATCTGGGGCTACACCTTC
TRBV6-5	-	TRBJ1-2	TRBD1	CASRGDRAPGYTF	TGTGCCAGCAGAGGAGACAGGGCTCCTGGCTACACCTTC